These T cell receptor beta chains were read from a single sample in a study of blood T cells in healthy people across ages. TCRdb used MiXCR to reprocess the 5' RACE reads, holding one entry per CDR3 protein. The sample consists of over 1,500,000 distinct CDR3 sequences, just under 50% of them appearing once. The sequencing sample was made of blood. These receptors all stem from a middle-aged woman in good health. The CDR3 runs from the conserved cysteine through the conserved F or W. Each record gives: D gene, J gene, clone size, V gene, CDR3 protein, CDR3 DNA. A D gene is named only where the DNA matches it firmly. Only some rows state a clone size, as once, few, many or a class for expanded clones.

-	TRBJ1-4	-	TRBV6-5	CASTGPNEKLFF	TGTGCCAGCACAGGACCTAATGAAAAACTGTTTTTT
TRBD1	TRBJ2-3	-	TRBV7-2	CASSLAAGTGADTQYF	TGTGCCAGCAGCTTAGCCGCCGGGACAGGTGCGGATACGCAGTATTTT
-	TRBJ2-4	-	TRBV20-1	CSASPGPMAGTLKNIQYF	TGCAGTGCTAGTCCCGGGCCCATGGCGGGGACCCTAAAAAACATTCAGTACTTC
-	TRBJ2-3	-	TRBV27	CASSPGAGVTDTQYF	TGTGCCAGCAGCCCTGGGGCGGGTGTCACAGATACGCAGTATTTT
TRBD2	TRBJ2-7	-	TRBV12-3/TRBV12-4	CASSFRLAGLSSYEQYF	TGTGCCAGCAGTTTTCGGCTAGCGGGGTTGAGCTCCTACGAGCAGTACTTC
TRBD1	TRBJ2-7	few	TRBV6-2/TRBV6-3	CASSSGTGGTYEQYF	TGTGCCAGCAGTTCCGGGACAGGGGGTACCTACGAGCAGTACTTC
TRBD1	TRBJ1-5	once	TRBV6-2/TRBV6-3	CASSYQPLQTGGLNQPQHF	TGTGCCAGCAGTTACCAGCCACTCCAAACAGGGGGCCTCAATCAGCCCCAGCATTTT
-	TRBJ2-7	-	TRBV10-1	CASSETRFTEQYF	TGCGCCAGCAGTGAGACCCGGTTCACCGAGCAGTACTTC
-	TRBJ1-2	-	TRBV7-2	CASSGRGIYGYTF	TGTGCCAGCAGCGGACGGGGGATCTATGGCTACACCTTC
-	TRBJ1-5	-	TRBV7-9	CASSIQGVPQHF	TGTGCCAGCAGCATCCAGGGTGTACCCCAGCATTTT
TRBD2	TRBJ2-5	few	TRBV4-2	CASSQERGDQETQYF	TGTGCCAGCAGCCAAGAGCGGGGGGACCAAGAGACCCAGTACTTC
-	TRBJ1-2	-	TRBV19	CASSNRLPRGEGIRGYTF	TGTGCCAGTAGTAACCGCTTACCCAGAGGTGAAGGGATCCGTGGCTACACCTTC
TRBD1	TRBJ2-5	-	TRBV28	CASSTNRGRGQETQYF	TGTGCCAGCAGCACAAACAGGGGGCGCGGGCAAGAGACCCAGTACTTC
-	TRBJ2-7	many	TRBV4-3	CASSQTGATYEQYF	TGCGCCAGCAGCCAAACAGGTGCAACCTACGAGCAGTACTTC
-	TRBJ1-2	-	TRBV6-5	CASSYERGDQRGYTF	TGTGCCAGCAGTTACGAGAGGGGCGATCAGAGGGGCTACACCTTC
-	TRBJ2-6	many	TRBV29-1	CSAKQGFGANVLTF	TGCAGCGCCAAACAGGGCTTCGGGGCCAACGTCCTGACTTTC